These 16 T cell receptor beta chains came from one sample sequenced in a study of response to subunit inactivated influenza vaccine. TCRdb re-called the RT-PCR reads with MiXCR, one entry per CDR3 protein. Among about 540,000 distinct CDR3 sequences listed, approximately 24% were seen once. The sample was also linked to a second study, of T cells expressing NK-cell markers. That source reports: cDNA encoding TCR beta was synthesized via 5'RACE template switching incorporating UMIs.

The sequencing used CD4+ T cells sorted from PBMCs, collected about 12 days after vaccination. The receptors derive from a man aged 45-65 years who received an inactivated influenza vaccine.

This clonotype was seen more than once but under ten times. The rearrangement uses TRBV28 and TRBJ2-3, with 10 bases fitting TRBD2. Germline CDR1 reads MDHEN; CDR2 reads SYDVKM. The CDR3 is 15 amino acids. J lost 2 bases, V lost 6 bases, and 5 bases had no gene match. CDR3 sequence (DNA): TGTGCCAGCAGAAAAGCGGGAGGGCCCACAGATACGCAGTATTTT. Translation gives CASRKAGGPTDTQYF.

V gene TRBV7-6 combines with J gene TRBJ1-1; the match to TRBD1 covers 8 bases. Germline assignment: CDR1 SGHVS and CDR2 FNYEAQ. After removal of 1 base from V and 4 bases from J, the junction contained 11 bases not matched to a gene. The CDR3 contains 17 residues. The CDR3 sequence: CASSLGTGLVRGTEAFF. CDR3 in DNA: TGTGCCAGCAGCTTAGGGACAGGGCTGGTACGAGGCACTGAAGCTTTCTTT.

The chain couples TRBV7-2 to TRBJ1-5; D remains unclear. V lost 3 bases, J lost 5 bases, and 8 bases lay in between. Germline V lookup: CDR1 SGHTA, CDR2 FQGNSA. The CDR3 extends over 13 amino acids. The CDR3 protein is CASSLAPHQPQHF. DNA for the CDR3: TGTGCCAGCAGCTTGGCCCCGCATCAGCCCCAGCATTTT.

This clonotype appeared many times. V is TRBV20-1 and J is TRBJ2-5; 12 positions agree with TRBD2. After removal of 3 bases from V and 7 bases from J, the junction contained 6 bases not matched to a gene. Germline V CDR1 and CDR2: DFQATT, SNEGSKA (reference sequence). This CDR3 region has 14 residues. The CDR3 DNA is TGCAGTGCTAGTAGCCTAGCGGGGGGGGGGACCCAGTACTTC. Protein: CSASSLAGGGTQYF.

The V and J genes are TRBV6-1 and TRBJ2-3; D tentatively fits TRBD1 or TRBD2 (5 bases each). V was cut by 8 bases and J by 8 bases, with 14 bases left in between. Germline V gene data show CDR1 as MNHNS and CDR2 as SASEGT. The CDR3 loop spans 12 amino acids. The CDR3 DNA reads as TGTGCCAGCGGTCGGGGCGGAGGTACGCAGTATTTT. Amino acids: CASGRGGGTQYF.

This clonotype appeared a few times. V usage is TRBV28 and J usage is TRBJ1-2; the D gene is possibly TRBD1 (6 bases). Germline V gene sequence: CDR1 MDHEN, CDR2 SYDVKM. This CDR3 region has 17 residues. The V end was cut by 6 bases, the J end by 4 bases, with 24 bases between. The CDR3 loop is CASSYTGTPTLPYGYTF. The DNA of the CDR3 is TGTGCCAGCAGCTACACCGGGACACCAACCCTACCCTATGGCTACACCTTC.

This clonotype came up many times. V is TRBV12-3 or TRBV12-4 and J is TRBJ1-5; D gene unclear. V shed 5 bases and J shed 4 bases, with 12 bases lying between them. The CDR3 has 14 amino acids. The CDR3 bases are TGTGCCAGCAGTCGCCTTCAGGAGAATCAGCCCCAGCATTTT. As protein: CASSRLQENQPQHF.

V is TRBV7-2 and J is TRBJ2-1; 14 bases fit TRBD2. This CDR3 spans 17 amino acids. Losses at the gene ends were 2 bases for V and 10 bases for J; bases not matched to a gene: 10. Germline values: CDR1 SGHTA, CDR2 FQGNSA. The CDR3 nucleotides are TGTGCCAGCAGCTTAACTACCGGGACTAGCGGGAGTCGGGAGCAGTTCTTC. Its translation: CASSLTTGTSGSREQFF.

The table lists this clonotype with a few counts. This chain uses TRBV24-1 with TRBJ2-1; 8 bases map to TRBD2. Trimming took 1 base from V and 5 from J; bases not matched to a gene: 6. CDR1 and CDR2 from the germline V gene are KGHDR and SFDVKD. There are 16 residues in the CDR3. The CDR3, as DNA: TGTGCCACCAGTGATTTATCAACGGGAGGGGACAATGAGCAGTTCTTC. It encodes CATSDLSTGGDNEQFF.

The chain is built from TRBV28 and TRBJ1-1, with D maybe TRBD1 (6 bases). The CDR3 runs to 14 residues. From germline, CDR1 is MDHEN and CDR2 SYDVKM. Trimming stripped 6 bases from V and 8 bases from J, with 19 bases between. The CDR3 coding sequence is TGTGCCAGCAGGGGAAGACAGGCCCGAAGGGAAGCTTTCTTT. As protein: CASRGRQARREAFF.

This chain connects TRBV9 to TRBJ1-1; D unclear. This CDR3 region has 16 residues. V dropped 0 bases and J dropped 0 bases, with 12 bases sitting between them. The germline V gene has CDR1 SGDLS and CDR2 YYNGEE. The CDR3 here is CASSVVVGRMNTEAFF. CDR3 DNA: TGTGCCAGCAGCGTAGTTGTTGGACGGATGAACACTGAAGCTTTCTTT. The variable domain in full, completed from reference TRBV9 and TRBJ1-1, reads DSGVTQTPKHLITATGQRVTLRCSPRSGDLSVYWYQQSLDQGLQFLIQYYNGEERAKGNILERFSAQQFPDLHSELNLSSLELGDSALYFCASSVVVGRMNTEAFFGQGTRLTVV.

The chain has TRBV28 and TRBJ2-2; TRBD1 is a possible D gene (6 bases). Germline loops: CDR1 MDHEN, CDR2 SYDVKM. The CDR3 is made up of 16 amino acids. V dropped 7 bases and J dropped 0 bases, with 15 bases sitting between them. The DNA of the CDR3 is TGTGCCAGCACCCTGATGGGGGCAACGAACACCGGGGAGCTGTTTTTT. Its translation: CASTLMGATNTGELFF.

This clonotype was counted a few times. The genes are TRBV11-3 and TRBJ2-6; D is perhaps TRBD1 (6 bases). CDR3 size: 17 residues. Germline V gene sequence: CDR1 SGHNT, CDR2 YENEEA. Trimming removed 4 bases at V and 0 bases at J, with 13 bases between. CDR3 protein: CASSSGTGTSGANVLTF. DNA of the CDR3: TGTGCCAGCAGCTCAGGCACAGGGACCTCTGGGGCCAACGTCCTGACTTTC.

This clonotype was counted between two and nine times. The chain joins TRBV28 to TRBJ1-4, with D uncertain. Trimming pared 4 bases from V and 0 bases from J, leaving 12 bases between. The CDR3 is 16 residues long. Germline V gene lookup returns CDR1 MDHEN and CDR2 SYDVKM. As DNA, the CDR3 is TGTGCCAGCAGTTCATCCAGGTGGACAACTAATGAAAAACTGTTTTTT. This codes for CASSSSRWTTNEKLFF.

The gene calls are TRBV20-1 and TRBJ1-1, with 8 positions matching TRBD1. V lost 7 bases, J lost 5 bases, and 12 bases stayed unmatched. CDR1 and CDR2 (germline): DFQATT, SNEGSKA (reference sequence). The CDR3 has 14 residues. This CDR3 reads CSGSGTDRGTEAFF. CDR3 coding DNA: TGCAGTGGATCTGGGACTGACAGGGGAACTGAAGCTTTCTTT.

The rearrangement uses TRBV5-1 and TRBJ2-7, with TRBD2 as a possible D gene (7 bases). The V and J ends lost 4 bases and 6 bases respectively, with 20 bases between them. Germline CDR1 reads SGHRS; CDR2 reads YFSETQ. This CDR3 comprises 15 residues. As DNA, the CDR3 is TGCGCCAGCAGCGCCTATCTCGGGGGGCGTACCGAGCAGTACTTC. Protein: CASSAYLGGRTEQYF.